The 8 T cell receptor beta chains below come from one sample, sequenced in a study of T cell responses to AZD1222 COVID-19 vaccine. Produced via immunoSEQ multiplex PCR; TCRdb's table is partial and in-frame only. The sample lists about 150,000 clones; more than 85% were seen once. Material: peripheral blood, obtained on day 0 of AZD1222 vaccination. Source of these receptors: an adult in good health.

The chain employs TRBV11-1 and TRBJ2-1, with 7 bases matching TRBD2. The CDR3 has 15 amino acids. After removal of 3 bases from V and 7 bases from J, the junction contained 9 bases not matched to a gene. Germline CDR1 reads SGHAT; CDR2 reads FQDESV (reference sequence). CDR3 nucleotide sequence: TGTGCCAGCAGCTTGGACGCGGTAGCGGGTAATGAGCAGTTCTTC. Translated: CASSLDAVAGNEQFF. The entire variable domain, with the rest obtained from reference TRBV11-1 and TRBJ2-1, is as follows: EAEVAQSPRYKITEKSQAVAFWCDPISGHATLYWYRQILGQGPELLVQFQDESVVDDSQLPKDRFSAERLKGVDSTLKIQPAELGDSAMYLCASSLDAVAGNEQFFGPGTRLTVL.

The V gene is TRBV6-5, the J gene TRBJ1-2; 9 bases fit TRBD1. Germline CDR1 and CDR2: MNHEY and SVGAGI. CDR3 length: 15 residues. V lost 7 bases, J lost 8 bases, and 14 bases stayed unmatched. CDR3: CASTKGGDRVDGYTF. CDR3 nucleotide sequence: TGTGCCAGCACCAAAGGCGGGGACAGGGTTGACGGCTACACCTTC.

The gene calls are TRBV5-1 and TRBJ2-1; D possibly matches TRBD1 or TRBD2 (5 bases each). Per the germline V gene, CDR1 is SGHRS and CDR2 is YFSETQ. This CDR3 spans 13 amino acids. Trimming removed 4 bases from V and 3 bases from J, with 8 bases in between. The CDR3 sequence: CASSGDGYNEQFF. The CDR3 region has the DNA TGCGCCAGCAGCGGGGACGGCTACAATGAGCAGTTCTTC.

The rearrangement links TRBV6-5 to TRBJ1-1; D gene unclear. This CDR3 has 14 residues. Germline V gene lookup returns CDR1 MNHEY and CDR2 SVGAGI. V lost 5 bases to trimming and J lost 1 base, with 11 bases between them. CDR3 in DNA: TGTGCCAGCAGTCCCGAGGTACGGAACACTGAAGCTTTCTTT. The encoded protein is CASSPEVRNTEAFF.

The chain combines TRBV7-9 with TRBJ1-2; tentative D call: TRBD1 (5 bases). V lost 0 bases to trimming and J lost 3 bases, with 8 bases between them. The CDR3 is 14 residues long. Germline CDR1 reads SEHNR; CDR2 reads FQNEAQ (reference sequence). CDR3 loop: CASSLAREDYGYTF. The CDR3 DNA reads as TGTGCCAGCAGCTTAGCCAGGGAGGACTATGGCTACACCTTC.

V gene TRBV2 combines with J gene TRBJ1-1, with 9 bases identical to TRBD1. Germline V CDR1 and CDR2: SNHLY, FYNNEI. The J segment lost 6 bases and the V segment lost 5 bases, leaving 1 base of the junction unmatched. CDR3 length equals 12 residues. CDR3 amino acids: CASSTGGPEAFF. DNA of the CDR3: TGTGCCAGCAGTACAGGGGGCCCTGAAGCTTTCTTT.

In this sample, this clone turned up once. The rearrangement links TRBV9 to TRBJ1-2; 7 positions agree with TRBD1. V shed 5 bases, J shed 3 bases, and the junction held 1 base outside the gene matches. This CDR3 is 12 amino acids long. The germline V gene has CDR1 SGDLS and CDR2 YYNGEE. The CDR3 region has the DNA TGTGCCAGCAGAGGGGGCGACTATGGCTACACCTTC. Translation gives CASRGGDYGYTF.

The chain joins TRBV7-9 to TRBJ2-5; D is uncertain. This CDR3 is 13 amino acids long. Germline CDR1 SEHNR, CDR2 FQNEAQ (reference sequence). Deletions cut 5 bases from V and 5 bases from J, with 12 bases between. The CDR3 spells CASSRVGFETQYF. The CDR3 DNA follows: TGTGCCAGCAGCAGGGTTGGATTCGAGACCCAGTACTTC.